This T cell receptor beta chain was sequenced during a study of graft-versus-host responses after intestinal transplantation. Study information: Transplants given to recipients were multivisceral, liver-intestinal, or isolated intestinal.

This CDR3 has 12 amino acids. Germline CDR1 reads MNHNY; CDR2 reads SVGAGI (reference sequence). Comments on this clone: Its target is unknown. An end of the junction differs from the germline gene, which may be a read error. The sample carries other DNA sequences with the same CDR3.

Libraries were prepared by immunoSEQ multiplex PCR; TCRdb keeps only in-frame clonotypes and omits some of them. The data hold tens of thousands of clones, with about 89% observed a single time. This chain links TRBV6-6 with TRBJ2-5; 7 bases align to TRBD2. This TCR was recovered from a human donor who received an intestinal transplant. The specimen comprised unstimulated CD8+ T cells sorted from spleen or lymph node cells, sampled before intestinal transplant. The CDR3 region is CAVGGDQETQYF. CDR3 DNA: TGTGCGGTGGGAGGGGACCAGGAGACCCAGTACTTC.